A single sample gave rise to the 5 T cell receptor beta chains below, sequenced in a study of T-cell reconstitution after alpha-beta-depleted transplantation in children. This sample's TCRbeta library carried unique molecular identifier barcodes. From the PCR reads, TCRdb called clonotypes with MiXCR, one entry per CDR3 protein. The sample has under 150,000 distinct CDR3 sequences; roughly 9.7% are singletons. Sample: PBMCs, mostly from graft donor cells, taken 180 days after TCRalphabeta/CD19-depleted stem cell transplant. All receptors derive from a girl under two years old who had a stem cell transplant for combined immunodeficiency, so the T cells may come from the graft donor.

The table lists this clonotype with a few counts. The chain combines TRBV12-3 or TRBV12-4 with TRBJ2-2; D not resolved. Deletions cut 6 bases from V and 3 bases from J, with 14 bases between. CDR3 size: 15 residues. The CDR3 reads CASRPSGRDTGELFF. The CDR3 nucleotides read TGTGCCAGCAGACCCTCCGGAAGGGACACCGGGGAGCTGTTTTTT.

Ten or more counts support this clonotype. V and J are TRBV20-1 and TRBJ2-1; 11 bases align to TRBD2. Germline V gives CDR1 DFQATT, CDR2 SNEGSKA (reference sequence). The junction had 9 bases not matched to a gene; V was cut back by 6 bases and J by 8 bases. This CDR3 comprises 14 residues. The CDR3 sequence is CSARPGLADDEQFF. CDR3 in DNA: TGCAGTGCGCGCCCGGGACTAGCGGACGATGAGCAGTTCTTC.

This clonotype came up a few times. The rearrangement links TRBV29-1 to TRBJ1-2; 8 nucleotides agree with TRBD1. The CDR3 loop spans 15 amino acids. J gave up 5 bases and V 1 base, and 9 bases lay outside the gene matches. The germline V gene encodes CDR1 SQVTM and CDR2 ANQGSEA. Written as DNA, the CDR3 is TGCAGCGTTGAAGGGGACAGGTTTCAAGGGTATGGCTACACCTTC. This sequence encodes CSVEGDRFQGYGYTF.

The chain uses TRBV2 and TRBJ2-3; D is uncertain. CDR1 and CDR2 (germline): SNHLY, FYNNEI. The CDR3 is made up of 13 amino acids. Deletions cut 8 bases from V and 2 bases from J, with 11 bases between. The CDR3 nucleotides are TGTGCCAGCCTTCTCCAGAACACAGATACGCAGTATTTT. This codes for CASLLQNTDTQYF.

As concerns this clonotype: A read error may account for a junction end that differs from germline. CDR3 protein: CANSLDRGPYEQYF. CDR3 bases: TGTGCCAACAGCCTCGACAGGGGTCCCTACGAGCAGTACTTC. V is TRBV7-6 and J is TRBJ2-7; TRBD1 agrees at 8 bases. Germline CDR1 reads SGHVS; CDR2 reads FNYEAQ. The CDR3 is 14 amino acids.